The next 23 T cell receptor beta chains were all read from a single sample in a study of tumor-infiltrating lymphocytes in oesophageal squamous cell carcinoma. TCRdb reanalysed the PCR reads using MiXCR and keeps one entry per CDR3 protein. The sample contains just under 20,000 distinct CDR3 sequences, roughly 41% of which appear only once. The sequencing sample was made of normal esophageal tissue next to the tumor. Every receptor here comes from a male donor with esophageal squamous cell carcinoma.

As to this clonotype: This is likely a read error, given that the CDR3 carries no conserved phenylalanine or tryptophan at its end. The limits of the CDR3 on the DNA are not certain, so only TCRdb's listed CDR3 is given. V gene TRBV7-4 combines with J gene TRBJ2-4; TRBD1, the table's D call, was not compared with the DNA. Germline V CDR1 and CDR2: SGHVT, SQSDAQ. A total of 16 residues make up the CDR3, ends included. This chain's CDR3 is CASSLIGQARGYTFGS.

V gene TRBV7-9 combines with J gene TRBJ2-3; D unresolved. The end of the DNA is better explained by TRBJ2-7, so the J call may be wrong. The CDR3 loop spans 15 amino acids. Looked up from germline, CDR1 is SEHNR and CDR2 is FQNEAQ (reference sequence). CDR3 nucleotides: TGTGCCAGCAGCTTAGGTATCCAGAGCTCCTACGAGCAGTACTTC. It specifies CASSLGIQSSYEQYF.

The rearrangement uses TRBV7-8 and TRBJ2-1, with TRBD1 identical over 8 bases. This CDR3 contains 15 residues. The germline gives CDR1 SGHVS, CDR2 FQNEAQ. J was trimmed by 7 bases and V by 1 base; bases with no gene match: 6. DNA for the CDR3: TGTGCCAGCAGCTTAGTTCAGGGGGCGGGAAATGAGCAGTTCTTC. Its protein is CASSLVQGAGNEQFF.

The CDR3 sequence is CASSTHTGHKEAFF. CDR3 in DNA: TGTGCCAGCAGCACGCACACAGGGCATAAGGAAGCTTTCTTT. The rearrangement joins TRBV7-2 to TRBJ1-1; D is perhaps TRBD1 (6 bases). Trimming stripped 5 bases from V and 8 bases from J, with 18 bases between. The CDR3 spans 14 residues. Germline loops: CDR1 SGHTA, CDR2 FQGNSA. The whole variable domain, remainder taken from reference TRBV7-2 and TRBJ1-1, is GAGVSQSPSNKVTEKGKDVELRCDPISGHTALYWYRQSLGQGLEFLIYFQGNSAPDKSGLPSDRFSAERTGGSVSTLTIQRTQQEDSAVYLCASSTHTGHKEAFFGQGTRLTVV.

This clonotype was recorded once. The chain links TRBV7-9 to TRBJ2-4, with 7 bases lining up with TRBD2. CDR1 SEHNR and CDR2 FQNEAQ come from the germline V gene (reference sequence). The V segment lost 3 bases and the J segment 7 bases; nucleotides outside the gene matches: 3. The CDR3 contains 13 residues. CDR3 DNA: TGTGCCAGCAGCTTTAGGGAGGGGAACATTCAGTACTTC. It specifies CASSFREGNIQYF.

This clonotype occurred many times. The genes are TRBV6-1 and TRBJ2-3; 13 bases match TRBD2. CDR3 length: 16 residues. V lost 5 bases, J lost 6 bases, and 8 bases stayed unmatched. The V gene's germline CDR1 is MNHNS and CDR2 SASEGT. CDR3 sequence: CASSSGTSGKLDTQYF. CDR3 nucleotides: TGTGCCAGCAGTTCTGGGACTAGCGGGAAACTCGATACGCAGTATTTT.

This clonotype was found a few times. The rearrangement links TRBV7-2 to TRBJ2-5; a weak D match, TRBD1 (5 bases). The CDR3 loop spans 12 amino acids. Germline CDR1 and CDR2: SGHTA and FQGNSA. Trimming shortened V by 2 bases and J by 5 bases, and 6 bases separated the two germline ends. The CDR3 sequence: CASSLKGETQYF. The CDR3 nucleotides read TGTGCCAGCAGCTTAAAGGGGGAGACCCAGTACTTC.

This clonotype was counted many times. This chain joins TRBV5-1 and TRBJ2-3, with 7 bases lining up with TRBD2. Germline assignment: CDR1 SGHRS and CDR2 YFSETQ. There are 13 residues in the CDR3. V trimming: 0 bases; J trimming: 13 bases; junction bases outside the gene matches: 8. The CDR3 loop is CASSLGQREVEYF. As DNA, the CDR3 is TGCGCCAGCAGCTTGGGCCAGCGGGAAGTGGAGTATTTT.

This clonotype was seen at least ten times. The chain carries TRBV5-1 and TRBJ2-6, with D tentatively TRBD1 (5 bases). The CDR3 consists of 18 residues. Germline CDR1 SGHRS, CDR2 YFSETQ. V was pared by 3 bases and J by 1 base, with 17 bases between. CDR3 coding DNA: TGCGCCAGCAGCTCCTATGGGGTACAGGAGTCTGGGGCCAACGTCCTGACTTTC. Its translation is CASSSYGVQESGANVLTF.

J is TRBJ1-3 and V is TRBV6-2 or TRBV6-3; 7 nucleotides align to TRBD1. The CDR3 sequence is 16 residues long. Germline lookup yields CDR1 MNHEY and CDR2 SVGEGT. V trimming: 6 bases; J trimming: 0 bases; junction bases outside the gene matches: 8. CDR3 in DNA: TGTGCCAGCAGGTCGGGACAGCGATACTCTGGAAACACCATATATTTT. Translating it yields CASRSGQRYSGNTIYF.

V and J are TRBV7-8 and TRBJ2-5, with D possibly matching TRBD1 (5 bases). V lost 2 bases to trimming and J lost 1 base, with 8 bases between them. Germline V gene data show CDR1 as SGHVS and CDR2 as FQNEAQ. CDR3 size: 14 residues. CDR3 bases: TGTGCCAGCAGCTTAAGGACAACCCAAGAGACCCAGTACTTC. This gives the protein CASSLRTTQETQYF.

This clonotype was detected only a few times. V is TRBV11-2 and J is TRBJ2-5; D is perhaps TRBD1 (5 bases). The CDR3 extends over 14 amino acids. Germline values: CDR1 SGHAT, CDR2 FQNNGV. V lost 1 base and J lost 2, with 8 bases in between. This CDR3 is CASSLVRQQETQYF. DNA of the CDR3: TGTGCCAGCAGCTTAGTTCGACAGCAAGAGACCCAGTACTTC.

This clonotype was counted many times. The rearrangement links TRBV19 to TRBJ2-5, with 7 bases aligning to TRBD1. From germline, CDR1 is LNHDA and CDR2 SQIVND (reference sequence). The V segment lost 2 bases and the J segment 1 base; nucleotides outside the gene matches: 7. The length of the CDR3 is 16 residues. CDR3: CASSIFEAGGQETQYF. In nucleotides, the CDR3 is TGTGCCAGTAGTATATTCGAGGCAGGGGGCCAAGAGACCCAGTACTTC. Full variable domain (outside the CDR3, taken from reference TRBV19 and TRBJ2-5): DGGITQSPKYLFRKEGQNVTLSCEQNLNHDAMYWYRQDPGQGLRLIYYSQIVNDFQKGDIAEGYSVSREKKESFPLTVTSAQKNPTAFYLCASSIFEAGGQETQYFGPGTRLLVL.

A remark on this clonotype: The CDR3 does not close with the conserved phenylalanine or tryptophan, likely indicating a read error. It is unclear where the CDR3 begins or ends on the DNA, so no DNA is shown, and the CDR3 is as TCRdb lists it. The chain recombines TRBV7-3 with TRBJ2-5; TRBD1 was called by the table and not checked on the DNA. Counting both end residues, the CDR3 totals 17 amino acids. Germline V CDR1 and CDR2: SGHTA, FQGTGA. This CDR3 reads CASSSLQGVYNEQFFGS.

On this clonotype: This likely comes from a read error, as the CDR3 has no conserved phenylalanine or tryptophan at its end. The DNA is left out, because the CDR3 cannot be placed on it with certainty; the CDR3 is given as TCRdb lists it. The rearrangement joins TRBV11-1 to TRBJ2-3; TRBD2 was called by the table and not checked on the DNA. The CDR3 is 16 residues long, ends included. The germline V gene has CDR1 SGHAT and CDR2 FQDESV (reference sequence). The CDR3 region is CASSDWRAGNEQFFGP.

The chain uses TRBV11-2 and TRBJ1-6, with 8 bases aligning to TRBD1. This CDR3 is built from 15 residues. Germline V gives CDR1 SGHAT, CDR2 FQNNGV. V lost 1 base and J lost 8; bases outside the gene matches: 4. CDR3 protein: CASSLVTGEHSPLHF. CDR3 nucleotide sequence: TGTGCCAGCAGCTTAGTGACAGGGGAGCATTCACCCCTCCACTTT. Looking up the rest from reference TRBV11-2 and TRBJ1-6 gives the full variable domain: EAGVAQSPRYKIIEKRQSVAFWCNPISGHATLYWYQQILGQGPKLLIQFQNNGVVDDSQLPKDRFSAERLKGVDSTLKIQPAKLEDSAVYLCASSLVTGEHSPLHFGNGTRLTVT.

This clonotype was seen at least ten times. The genes are TRBV10-2 and TRBJ2-7, with D perhaps matching TRBD1 (5 bases). Germline V gives CDR1 WSHSY, CDR2 SAAADI. The ends were cut back, 5 bases at V and 0 bases at J, with 14 bases in the middle. CDR3 length: 15 amino acids. The CDR3 region is CASSKSGFGSYEQYF. The CDR3 DNA is TGCGCCAGCAGTAAATCAGGGTTTGGCTCCTACGAGCAGTACTTC.

This clonotype was seen a few times. The genes are TRBV7-6 and TRBJ2-3, with TRBD1 matching 11 bases. The DNA end favors TRBJ2-1, so the J call may be wrong. The CDR3 totals 18 residues. Germline CDR1 SGHVS, CDR2 FNYEAQ. The CDR3 DNA is TGTGCCAGCAGCTTAGCGGGTTACGGGACAGGGGGTGGTGATGAGCAGTTCTTC. It translates to CASSLAGYGTGGGDEQFF.

As for this clonotype: One end of the junction does not line up with germline, which may come from a read error. V is TRBV7-6 and J is TRBJ1-1; D possibly corresponds to TRBD1 (6 bases). CDR3 size: 15 residues. Germline V gene data show CDR1 as SGHVS and CDR2 as FNYEAQ. This CDR3 reads CARSLAWGRVAEAFF. The DNA of the CDR3 is TGTGCCAGAAGCTTAGCGTGGGGGCGGGTAGCCGAAGCTTTCTTT.

A remark on this clonotype: No conserved phenylalanine or tryptophan ends this CDR3, so it is likely a read error. It is unclear where the CDR3 begins or ends on the DNA, so no DNA is shown, and the CDR3 is as TCRdb lists it. V is TRBV6-1 and J is TRBJ2-7; the table's D call TRBD2 went unverified against the DNA. The CDR3 comprises 16 residues, both ends counted. Germline CDR1 is MNHNS and CDR2 is SASEGT. The CDR3 loop is CASSSLGGDYGYTFGS.

V and J are TRBV7-2 and TRBJ2-5, with D possibly being TRBD1 (6 bases). Germline lookup yields CDR1 SGHTA and CDR2 FQGNSA. V dropped 5 bases and J dropped 0 bases, with 16 bases sitting between them. This CDR3 spans 16 amino acids. CDR3 sequence: CASSLHPGQYQETQYF. Written as DNA, the CDR3 is TGTGCCAGCAGCCTCCATCCCGGACAGTACCAAGAGACCCAGTACTTC.

This clonotype appeared many times. The gene calls are TRBV12-3 or TRBV12-4 and TRBJ2-1; 8 bases are shared with TRBD2. V shed 1 base, J shed 5 bases, and the junction held 1 base outside the gene matches. CDR3 length equals 14 residues. CDR3 DNA sequence: TGTGCCAGCAGTTTAGAACTAGCGGACAATGAGCAGTTCTTC. It codes for CASSLELADNEQFF.

This clonotype was found many times. The rearrangement uses TRBV11-2 and TRBJ2-5, with D maybe TRBD1 (5 bases). The J call may not be correct, given that the DNA end is closer to TRBJ2-7. The CDR3 has 13 amino acids. Germline CDR1 reads SGHAT; CDR2 reads FQNNGV. The CDR3 loop reads CASSPTAGFEQYF. Written as DNA, the CDR3 is TGTGCCAGCAGCCCAACCGCAGGGTTCGAGCAGTACTTC.